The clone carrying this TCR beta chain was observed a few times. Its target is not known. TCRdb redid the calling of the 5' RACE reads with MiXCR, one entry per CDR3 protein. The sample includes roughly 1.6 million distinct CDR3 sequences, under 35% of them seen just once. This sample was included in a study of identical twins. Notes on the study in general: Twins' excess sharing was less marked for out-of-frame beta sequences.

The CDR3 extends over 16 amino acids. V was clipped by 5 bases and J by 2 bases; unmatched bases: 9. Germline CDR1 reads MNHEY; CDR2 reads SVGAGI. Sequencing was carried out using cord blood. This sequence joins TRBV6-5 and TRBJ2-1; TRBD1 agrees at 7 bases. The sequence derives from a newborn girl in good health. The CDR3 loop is CASSPRDSGPYNEQFF. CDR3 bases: TGTGCCAGCAGTCCCCGGGACAGCGGTCCCTACAATGAGCAGTTCTTC.